The rows below give T cell receptor beta chains drawn from one sample of a study of PD-1 blockade in classical Hodgkin lymphoma. Produced via immunoSEQ multiplex PCR; TCRdb's table is partial and in-frame only. The table lists 20,000 to 25,000 clones, roughly 80% of them singletons. The sample in question was CD4+ T cells from blood, obtained before the fourth cycle of nivolumab. The origin of the receptors is a human donor with classical Hodgkin lymphoma. Each CDR3 is given with its conserved first and last residue. D genes are given only for firm matches. Size is stated for part of the rows, as once, few or many counts, or as a class when the clone is expanded.

15	TRBV5-8	-	-	TRBJ2-7	CASSPRAGPVYEQYF	TGTGCCAGCAGCCCTAGAGCGGGCCCAGTCTACGAGCAGTACTTC
15	TRBV10-3	-	-	TRBJ1-2	CAISESFDSSYGYTF	TGTGCCATCAGTGAGTCGTTTGACAGCTCCTATGGCTACACCTTC
15	TRBV18	TRBD1	-	TRBJ1-4	CASSPFQGAGEKLFF	TGTGCCAGCTCACCATTCCAGGGGGCAGGAGAAAAACTGTTTTTT
14	TRBV2	TRBD1	-	TRBJ2-2	CATSRQGGTGELFF	TGTGCCACCTCCCGACAGGGCGGCACCGGGGAGCTGTTTTTT
16	TRBV4-3	TRBD1	few	TRBJ2-3	CASSTRTGGFTDTQYF	TGCGCCAGCAGCACAAGGACAGGGGGATTCACAGATACGCAGTATTTT
17	TRBV5-4	-	-	TRBJ2-7	CASSLEMVSQGTYEQYF	TGTGCCAGCAGCTTGGAAATGGTAAGCCAGGGAACCTACGAGCAGTACTTC
17	TRBV28	-	-	TRBJ1-3	CASSSPGGGADGNTIYF	TGTGCCAGCAGTTCCCCAGGCGGGGGCGCGGATGGAAACACCATATATTTT
12	TRBV11-3	-	-	TRBJ2-5	CASSWGEETQYF	TGTGCCAGCAGCTGGGGGGAAGAGACCCAGTACTTC
16	TRBV30	-	-	TRBJ1-5	CAWSPHHGGGSQPQHF	TGTGCCTGGAGTCCCCACCACGGGGGCGGGAGTCAGCCCCAGCATTTT
14	TRBV10-3	-	-	TRBJ2-3	CAISRVGWTDTQYF	TGTGCCATTAGCAGGGTAGGTTGGACAGATACGCAGTATTTT
15	TRBV19	-	few	TRBJ2-2	CASSYHGGLSGELFF	TGTGCCAGTAGTTATCACGGGGGCCTGAGCGGGGAGCTGTTTTTT
14	TRBV6-4	-	-	TRBJ2-2	CASRPGSNTGELFF	TGTGCCAGCCGGCCCGGGTCGAACACCGGGGAGCTGTTTTTT
14	TRBV2	-	-	TRBJ2-7	CASRNRDGAYEQYF	TGTGCCAGCAGAAACCGGGACGGGGCCTACGAGCAGTACTTC